These 6 T cell receptor beta chains were sequenced from one sample in a study of blood T cell repertoires in COVID-19 (dated by TCRdb to 2019 to 2021). Libraries were built with the immunoSEQ multiplex PCR assay. Entries here come from immuneACCESS through TCRdb and include only in-frame sequences with V and J called. Some clones fail to appear in such tables; in the studies checked, an unresolved V gene covers under half of the shortfall, and the cause of the remainder is unknown. The sample includes approximately 400,000 clones, with roughly 90% observed a single time. The ten biggest clones cover 0.7% to 0.95% of the sample. Material for sequencing was PBMCs or T cells enriched from blood (not recorded which). The receptors originated from a woman aged 40-49 years who had been exposed to COVID-19.

This chain uses TRBV6-5 with TRBJ1-1; 7 bases are shared with TRBD1. V lost 5 bases and J lost 0; bases outside the gene matches: 6. The CDR3 covers 15 residues. CDR1 is MNHEY, CDR2 SVGAGI, per germline. The CDR3 DNA is TGTGCCAGCAGTAGACAGGGTTCCATGAACACTGAAGCTTTCTTT. It is translated as CASSRQGSMNTEAFF.

The chain carries TRBV29-1 and TRBJ2-7; TRBD1 aligns across 7 bases. This CDR3 has 14 amino acids. Per the germline V gene, CDR1 is SQVTM and CDR2 is ANQGSEA. J gave up 0 bases and V 4 bases, and 6 bases lay outside the gene matches. CDR3 sequence reads: CSVVGQGDSYEQYF. CDR3 coding DNA: TGCAGCGTTGTCGGGCAGGGGGACTCCTACGAGCAGTACTTC.

Written as DNA, the CDR3 is TGCGCCAGCAGTCAATCTTTAACAATATCCAACTTAAGGGGGCTCGCGATCTTCACAGATACGCAGTATTTT. Translation: CASSQSLTISNLRGLAIFTDTQYF. The rearrangement links TRBV23-1 to TRBJ2-3; the match to TRBD1 covers 7 bases. TRBV23-1 is an ORF for which the function is uncertain. The J segment lost 2 bases and the V segment lost 0 bases, leaving 29 bases of the junction unmatched. The CDR3 length is 24 residues.

V is TRBV7-6 and J is TRBJ2-7, with TRBD2 identical over 8 bases. CDR3 length equals 15 residues. The trim removed 4 bases at V and 5 bases at J, leaving 10 bases unmatched. The germline gives CDR1 SGHVS, CDR2 FNYEAQ. The CDR3 DNA sequence: TGTGCCAGCAGCTCCTCGCCAAGCGGGAGTAACGAGCAGTACTTC. Residues: CASSSSPSGSNEQYF.

This sequence joins TRBV12-3 or TRBV12-4 and TRBJ1-2; no clear D. The CDR3 spans 11 residues. V was shortened by 10 bases and J by 8 bases, with 14 bases between the two germline ends. The CDR3: CAILEGGGYTF. The CDR3 nucleotides are TGTGCCATCCTCGAGGGTGGGGGCTACACCTTC.

V and J are TRBV5-5 and TRBJ2-1, with a possible D match to TRBD2 (5 bases). The V gene lost 2 bases and the J gene lost 0 bases, with 9 bases spanning the gap. The CDR3 is 15 residues long. CDR1 is SGHKS, CDR2 YYEKEE, per germline (reference sequence). Here the CDR3 reads CASSLREISYNEQFF. The DNA of the CDR3 is TGTGCCAGCAGCTTAAGGGAGATCTCCTACAATGAGCAGTTCTTC.